This T cell receptor beta chain was observed in a study of CD8+CD57+ T cells in acquired aplastic anemia. The CDR3 contains 15 residues. V was shortened by 4 bases and J by 0 bases, with 13 bases between the two germline ends. Overall study findings and caveats: Roughly 30 CD8+ CDR3 sequences occurred in both the patients and the controls.

Genomic DNA provided the template from which TCR beta VDJ and CDR3 profiles were obtained. MiXCR was run by TCRdb on the reads, yielding one entry per CDR3 protein. Among about 170,000 distinct CDR3 sequences listed, 60% to 70% were seen once. Of note for this clonotype: The target antigen is unknown.

The receptor was derived from a human donor in good health. Material: sorted CD4+, CD8+, or CD8+CD57+ T cells (not recorded which) from PBMCs. The rearrangement uses TRBV12-3 or TRBV12-4 and TRBJ2-7; a possible D gene is TRBD2 (6 bases). CDR3: CASSYEGGRSYEQYF. The CDR3 DNA reads TGTGCCAGCAGTTACGAGGGAGGACGCTCCTACGAGCAGTACTTC.